Following are 7 T cell receptor beta chains from one sample sequenced in a study of radiation and T cells in renal cell carcinoma. Profiled with immunoSEQ multiplex PCR; TCRdb holds only in-frame clones, not every one. The profile shows more than 75,000 clones, approximately 83% of them singletons. Time point denoted: baseline pretreatment blood. Treatment of the sample: 15 Gy SBRT to primary tumor, nephrectomy 4 weeks later. Sequenced here: blood, sampled from a patient whose treatment included radiotherapy and nephrectomy. These receptors came from a man between 60 and 75 years old with renal cell carcinoma.

The chain couples TRBV2 to TRBJ2-7; D possibly corresponds to TRBD1 (5 bases). With 6 bases removed from V and 5 bases from J, the gap between germline ends came to 20 bases. The V gene's germline CDR1 is SNHLY and CDR2 FYNNEI. The CDR3 has 15 residues. The CDR3 is CASRGQSVGADEQYF. The DNA of the CDR3 is TGTGCCAGCAGGGGCCAGTCGGTAGGGGCAGACGAGCAGTACTTC.

There are a few counts of this clone. The V and J genes are TRBV14 and TRBJ2-3; maybe TRBD2 (6 bases). This CDR3 has 16 amino acids. The ends were cut back, 0 bases at V and 5 bases at J, with 15 bases in the middle. CDR1 SGHDN and CDR2 FVKESK come from the germline V gene. Written as DNA, the CDR3 is TGTGCCAGCAGCCAAGAGTCGGGGACTTGGGGAGATACGCAGTATTTT. It specifies CASSQESGTWGDTQYF.

The V gene is TRBV6-1, the J gene TRBJ1-3, with D tentatively TRBD1 (6 bases). CDR3 length: 14 amino acids. V was trimmed by 4 bases and J by 0 bases, leaving 7 bases between them. Germline V gives CDR1 MNHNS, CDR2 SASEGT. As DNA, the CDR3 is TGTGCCAGCAGTGGGACAGTCTCTGGAAACACCATATATTTT. This encodes CASSGTVSGNTIYF.

The chain carries TRBV4-2 and TRBJ2-2; 12 bases map to TRBD2. CDR1 is LGHNA, CDR2 YNFKEQ, per germline. The length of the CDR3 is 21 residues. Losses at the gene ends were 0 bases for V and 1 base for J; bases not matched to a gene: 12. The CDR3 reads CASSQDRLAGVSLVNTGELFF. Written as DNA, the CDR3 is TGTGCCAGCAGCCAAGATAGACTAGCGGGAGTTAGCTTGGTGAACACCGGGGAGCTGTTTTTT.

The genes are TRBV28 and TRBJ2-7; 9 positions agree with TRBD2. CDR1 is MDHEN, CDR2 SYDVKM, per germline. Trimming cost V 3 bases and J 2 bases; bases outside gene matches: 2. The CDR3 is 14 amino acids. The CDR3 DNA follows: TGTGCCAGCAGTTTGCGGGAGGGACCCTACGAGCAGTACTTC. It yields the protein CASSLREGPYEQYF.

The chain combines TRBV7-7 with TRBJ2-2, with D perhaps matching TRBD2 (7 bases). This CDR3 has 18 amino acids. The germline V gene has CDR1 SSHAT and CDR2 FNYEAQ (reference sequence). The ends were cut back, 1 base at V and 4 bases at J, with 19 bases in the middle. This CDR3 reads CASSLGLGGRSGTGELFF. In nucleotides, the CDR3 is TGTGCCAGCAGCTTAGGACTCGGGGGGCGCTCGGGCACCGGGGAGCTGTTTTTT.

This chain uses TRBV28 with TRBJ1-4; a weak D match, TRBD1 (6 bases). With 7 bases removed from V and 4 bases from J, the gap between germline ends came to 22 bases. This CDR3 is built from 17 residues. Germline V CDR1 and CDR2: MDHEN, SYDVKM. CDR3 sequence: CASISGEGRGFNEKLFF. The CDR3 DNA reads as TGTGCCAGCATCTCCGGTGAGGGGAGGGGGTTTAATGAAAAACTGTTTTTT.